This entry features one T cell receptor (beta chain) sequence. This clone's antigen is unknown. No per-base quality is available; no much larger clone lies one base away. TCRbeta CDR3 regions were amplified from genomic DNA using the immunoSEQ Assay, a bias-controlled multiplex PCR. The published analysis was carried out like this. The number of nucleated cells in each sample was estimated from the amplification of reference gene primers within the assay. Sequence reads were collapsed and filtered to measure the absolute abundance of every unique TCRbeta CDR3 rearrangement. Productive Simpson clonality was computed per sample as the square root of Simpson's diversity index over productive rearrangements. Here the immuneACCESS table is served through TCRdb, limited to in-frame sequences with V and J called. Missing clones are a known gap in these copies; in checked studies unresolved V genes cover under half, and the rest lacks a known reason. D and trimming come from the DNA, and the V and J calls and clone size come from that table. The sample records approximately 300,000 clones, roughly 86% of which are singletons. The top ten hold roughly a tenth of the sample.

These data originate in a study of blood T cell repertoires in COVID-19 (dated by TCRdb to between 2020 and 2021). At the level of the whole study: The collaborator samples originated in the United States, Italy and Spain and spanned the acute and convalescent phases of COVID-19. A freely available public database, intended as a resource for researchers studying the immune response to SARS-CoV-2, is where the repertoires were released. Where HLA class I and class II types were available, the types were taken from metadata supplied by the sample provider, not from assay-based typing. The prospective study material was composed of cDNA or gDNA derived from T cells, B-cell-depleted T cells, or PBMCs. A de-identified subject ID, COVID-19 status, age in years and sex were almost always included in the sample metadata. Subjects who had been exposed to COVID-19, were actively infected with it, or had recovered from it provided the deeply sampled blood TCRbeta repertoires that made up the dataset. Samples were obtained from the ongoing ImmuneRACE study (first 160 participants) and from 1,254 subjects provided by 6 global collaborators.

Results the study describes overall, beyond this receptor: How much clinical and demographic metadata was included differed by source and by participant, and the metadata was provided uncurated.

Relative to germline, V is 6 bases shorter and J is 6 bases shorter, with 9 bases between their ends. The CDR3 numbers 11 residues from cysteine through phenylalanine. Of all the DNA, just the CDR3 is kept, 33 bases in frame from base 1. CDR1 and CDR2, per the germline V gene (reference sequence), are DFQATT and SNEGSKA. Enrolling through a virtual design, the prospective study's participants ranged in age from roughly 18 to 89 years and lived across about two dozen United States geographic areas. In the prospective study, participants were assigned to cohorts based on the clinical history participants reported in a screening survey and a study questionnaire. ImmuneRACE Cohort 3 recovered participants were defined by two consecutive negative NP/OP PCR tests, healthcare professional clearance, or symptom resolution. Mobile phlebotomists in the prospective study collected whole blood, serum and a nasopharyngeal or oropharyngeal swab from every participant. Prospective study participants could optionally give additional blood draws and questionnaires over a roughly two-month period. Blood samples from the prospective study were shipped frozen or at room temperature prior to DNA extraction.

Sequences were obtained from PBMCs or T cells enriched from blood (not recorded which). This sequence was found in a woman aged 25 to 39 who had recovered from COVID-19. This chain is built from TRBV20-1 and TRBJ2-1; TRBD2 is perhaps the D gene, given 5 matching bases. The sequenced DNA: TGCAGTGCCCAGAGCGGCAATGAGCAGTTCTTC. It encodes CSAQSGNEQFF.